This TCR beta chain was sequenced during a study of blood T cell repertoires in COVID-19. Germline assignment: CDR1 SGHRS and CDR2 YFSETQ. The J segment lost 7 bases and the V segment lost 0 bases, leaving 5 bases of the junction unmatched. This CDR3 has 16 amino acids. The protocol was immunoSEQ multiplex PCR, while the TCRdb copy is restricted to in-frame clones and leaves out a portion. In the table there are 210,000 or so clones, 84% of which are singletons. J is TRBJ2-2 and V is TRBV5-1; 11 bases line up with TRBD1. The TCR originated in a man in his fifties or sixties who had recovered from COVID-19. The sample comprised PBMCs or T cells enriched from blood (not recorded which). In DNA form, the CDR3 reads TGCGCCAGCAGCTTGGCAGGACAGGGGGCTGGCGGGGAGCTGTTTTTT. Amino acid sequence: CASSLAGQGAGGELFF.